One TCR beta chain is described in this entry. Its antigen is still unknown. These data originate in a study of cytomegalovirus exposure and HLA in healthy donors. The PCR ran on 60 Vbeta and 13 Jbeta primers. The method was immunoSEQ multiplex PCR; TCRdb's version includes in-frame clones alone and lacks a portion of them. This table has under 45,000 clones, approximately 77% appearing once. General study points: Usually a TCR sequence was rare, but some public TCRs were found in many donors.

V was shortened by 1 base and J by 8 bases, with 11 bases between the two germline ends. The germline V gene has CDR1 SGHTA and CDR2 FQGTGA. The CDR3 runs to 13 residues. The TCR comes from a man aged 25-40 years in good health and CMV-seronegative. The chain joins TRBV7-3 to TRBJ1-1, with TRBD1 as a possible D gene (5 bases). The specimen sequenced was PBMCs. As DNA, the CDR3 is TGTGCCAGCAGCTTAAGTAGGGGAAACGAAGCTTTCTTT. It encodes CASSLSRGNEAFF. Based on the CDR3 plus reference TRBV7-3 and TRBJ1-1, the full variable domain is GAGVSQTPSNKVTEKGKYVELRCDPISGHTALYWYRQSLGQGPEFLIYFQGTGAADDSGLPNDRFFAVRPEGSVSTLKIQRTERGDSAVYLCASSLSRGNEAFFGQGTRLTVV.